This T cell receptor beta chain was observed in a study of blood T cell repertoires in COVID-19 (dated by TCRdb to the early 2020s). Background on the whole study: The collaborator samples originated in the United States, Italy and Spain and spanned the acute and convalescent phases of COVID-19. The prospective study material was composed of cDNA or gDNA derived from T cells, B-cell-depleted T cells, or PBMCs. The dataset comprised deeply sampled blood TCRbeta repertoires from subjects exposed to, actively infected with, or recovered from COVID-19. The repertoires were made available in a free public database intended to serve as a resource for research on the immune response to SARS-CoV-2. Samples came from the ongoing ImmuneRACE study (first 160 participants) plus 1,254 subjects from 6 global collaborators. The sample metadata nearly always contained a de-identified subject ID, COVID-19 status, age in years and sex. HLA class I and class II types, where available, came from metadata supplied by the sample provider rather than from assay-based typing. The investigation overall reported the following: The amount of clinical and demographic metadata varied by source and participant and was provided uncurated.

Participants in the prospective study were enrolled through a virtual design, were aged roughly 18 to 100 years, and lived in 24 United States geographic areas. To assign participants to cohorts, the prospective study relied on clinical history that participants themselves reported in a screening survey and a study questionnaire. For ImmuneRACE Cohort 3, a participant was defined as recovered based on two consecutive negative NP/OP PCR tests, clearance by a healthcare professional, or resolution of symptoms. In the prospective study, whole blood, serum and a nasopharyngeal or oropharyngeal swab were collected from each participant by mobile phlebotomists. Over an approximately 2-month period, participants in the prospective study had the option of providing additional blood draws and questionnaires. Blood samples from the prospective study were shipped frozen or at room temperature prior to DNA extraction.

Notes on this clone: Its antigen is currently not known. No base quality values were provided; no much bigger clone lies one nucleotide off.

The CDR3 starts with the cysteine, ends with the phenylalanine, and has 12 residues. The read is trimmed to its CDR3 DNA, 36 bases read in frame from base 1. CDR1 and CDR2, per the germline V gene, are SNHLY and FYNNEI. V is shortened by 6 bases, J by 0 bases, and the region joining them spans 3 bases. TCRbeta CDR3 regions were amplified from genomic DNA using the immunoSEQ Assay, a bias-controlled multiplex PCR. The authors' analysis ran thus. The number of nucleated cells in each sample was estimated by amplification of reference gene primers within the assay. Sequence reads were collapsed and filtered to measure the absolute abundance of every unique TCRbeta CDR3 rearrangement. For each sample, productive Simpson clonality was calculated by taking the square root of Simpson's diversity index across productive rearrangements. Drawn from immuneACCESS, this table holds only the in-frame rearrangements with V and J called that TCRdb kept. Clones are partly lost; checked studies trace under half to an unresolved V gene and leave the rest unexplained. From that table come the V and J calls and clone size; the DNA was used to work out D and trimming. This sample lists a few hundred thousand clones; 89% were detected once. The biggest ten clones account for about 1.7% of the sample.

This TCR derives from a woman aged 25 to 45 who had recovered from COVID-19. What was sequenced was PBMCs or T cells enriched from blood (not recorded which). In this chain, TRBV2 is recombined with TRBJ1-3; the D gene is not confidently resolved. At the DNA level, the sequence is TGTGCCAGCAGCGTCTCTGGAAACACCATATATTTT. It translates as CASSVSGNTIYF.